This TCR beta chain came from a study of CD8+ T cells in alopecia areata (dated by TCRdb to the late 2010s). Regarding the complete study: To study T cell clonal expansion in alopecia areata, the researchers applied high-throughput TCRbeta sequencing to both the C3H/HeJ mouse model and human patients. Scalp tissue and sorted CD4+ and CD8+ peripheral blood T cells from patchy and totalis/universalis alopecia areata patients and from healthy controls were covered by human TCRbeta sequencing. Scalp clonality was compared across normal scalp (n=4), patchy alopecia areata scalp (n=8), and alopecia totalis/universalis scalp (n=8). RNA was extracted with the PAXgene miRNA kit for fixed scalp, the miRNeasy kit for PBMCs, and the RNeasy kit for mouse skin. TCRbeta CDR3 regions were amplified by immunoSEQ multiplex PCR using 35 Vbeta forward and 13 Jbeta reverse primers. The paper as a whole reports these results and caveats: Higher clonality and more expanded CD8+ clones were observed in lesional scalp than in normal scalp, particularly in alopecia totalis/universalis, a finding suggestive of antigenic drive. TCR sequences shared between patients were less clear than in mice, possibly partly because of HLA diversity in the patient population. Resident alphabeta T cells in normal human skin are also sequenced, complicating scalp TCR repertoire analysis, unlike mouse skin dominated by gammadelta T cells.

PBMCs were separated by density centrifugation and stained for CD3, CD4 and CD8, after which CD4+ and CD8+ T cells were sorted on a FACSAria. Scalp biopsies and blood samples were provided by unaffected controls. Reading from cysteine to phenylalanine, the CDR3 counts 14 amino acids. Only CDR3 DNA remains: 42 bases, in frame from the first base. Taken from the germline V gene, the CDR1 and CDR2 loops are SGHRS and YFSETQ. V is clipped by 4 bases and J by 1 base, and the sequence between their germline boundaries is 12 bases long. Worth noting for this clone: Which antigen it targets is not known. No base-level quality is on record; no much larger clone is a single base apart.

The library was prepared using the immunoSEQ multiplex PCR assay. For TCR sequencing, RNA was extracted from every sample and reverse transcribed into cDNA to serve as template. First-strand cDNA was synthesized using SuperScript III with a 2:1 mix of oligo-dT and random hexamers. A synthetic immune receptor repertoire was used to assess amplification bias, and residual bias was removed computationally. The study's own analysis went as follows. Raw reads were preprocessed to remove errors, and CDR3 was defined according to IMGT conventions as the region from the conserved cysteine to phenylalanine. To get clonality, Shannon entropy was normalized by log2 of the number of productive unique TCRs and the result was subtracted from 1. Whether each scalp clone was CD4 or CD8 was inferred by checking scalp TCRbeta sequences against the CD4 and CD8 repertoires from sorted blood. TCRdb retrieved this table from immuneACCESS and kept in-frame rearrangements only. Not all clones are present; in checked studies, unresolved V genes account for under half, and no reason is known for the remainder. That table is the source of V, J and clone size, and D and trimming were worked out from the DNA. Within this sample are around 150,000 clones, with about two thirds of them counted one time only. The ten largest clones capture 35% to 40% of the sample.

This chain joins TRBV5-1 to TRBJ2-7, with TRBD2 as a weak D call on 6 bases. Sequencing was done on a sample of CD8+ T cells sorted from blood. This receptor was taken from a human donor in good health. The bases are TGCGCCAGCAGCCCGACTGGGACTTCCTACGAGCAGTACTTC. The translation is CASSPTGTSYEQYF.